Listed here are 25 T cell receptor beta chains from one sample, sequenced in a study of CD8 T cells in ankylosing spondylitis. TCRdb analysed the 5' RACE reads with MiXCR anew, one entry per CDR3 protein. In the table there are around 300,000 distinct CDR3 sequences, under 15% of which are singletons. Material: blood, either unsorted or a sorted T cell fraction (not recorded which). All receptors come from a male donor with ankylosing spondylitis or in good health (not recorded which).

In this sample, this clonotype turned up a few times. The genes are TRBV7-2 and TRBJ2-7; D not resolved. Germline CDR1 reads SGHTA; CDR2 reads FQGNSA. The V end lost 2 bases, the J end lost 12 bases, and 14 bases lay between the germline ends. The CDR3 contains 12 residues. This CDR3 reads CASSLFAARLYF. CDR3 DNA: TGTGCCAGCAGCTTATTTGCGGCTAGACTGTACTTC.

This chain links TRBV20-1 with TRBJ1-1; 7 bases are shared with TRBD1. The CDR3 is made up of 13 amino acids. J was trimmed by 4 bases and V by 3 bases; bases with no gene match: 5. Germline lookup yields CDR1 DFQATT and CDR2 SNEGSKA (reference sequence). Written as DNA, the CDR3 is TGCAGTGCTAGTATTGCAGGGGGCACTGAAGCTTTCTTT. Protein product: CSASIAGGTEAFF.

This chain connects TRBV9 to TRBJ2-3; D is undetermined. The V gene's germline CDR1 is SGDLS and CDR2 YYNGEE. The CDR3 spans 16 residues. Trimming stripped 1 base from V and 0 bases from J, with 12 bases between. The CDR3 DNA follows: TGTGCCAGCAGCGTATTAAGTGAACGGAGCACAGATACGCAGTATTTT. It is translated as CASSVLSERSTDTQYF.

At least ten counts were recorded for this clonotype. This chain links TRBV6-2 or TRBV6-3 with TRBJ2-6; 8 nucleotides line up with TRBD1. This CDR3 region has 15 residues. The germline V gene encodes CDR1 MNHEY and CDR2 SVGEGT. The J segment lost 10 bases and the V segment lost 4 bases, leaving 9 bases of the junction unmatched. The CDR3 is CASSLLPDRENVLTF. DNA of the CDR3: TGTGCCAGCAGTTTACTACCGGACAGGGAGAACGTCCTGACTTTC.

This clonotype turned up a few times. The rearrangement links TRBV3-1 to TRBJ1-5, with 8 bases lining up with TRBD1. Germline V gene sequence: CDR1 LGHDT, CDR2 YNNKEL (reference sequence). The CDR3 totals 15 residues. V shed 5 bases and J 4 bases; nucleotides not matched to a gene: 7. The CDR3 spells CASSTTGGVNQPQHF. CDR3 DNA sequence: TGTGCCAGCAGCACTACAGGGGGAGTAAATCAGCCCCAGCATTTT.

CDR3 sequence (DNA): TGTGCCTGGAGTCAGTTTAACACTGAAGCTTTCTTT. It specifies CAWSQFNTEAFF. The V gene is TRBV30, the J gene TRBJ1-1; no definite D call. Germline V CDR1 and CDR2: GTSNPN, SVGIG (reference sequence). The CDR3 length is 12 residues. V shed 2 bases and J shed 2 bases, with 6 bases lying between them.

There are a few counts of this clonotype. The J gene is TRBJ1-6, the V gene TRBV6-6, with D possibly matching TRBD1 (5 bases). The CDR3 spans 13 residues. Germline CDR1 and CDR2: MNHNY and SVGAGI (reference sequence). V was cut by 6 bases and J by 8 bases, with 11 bases left in between. CDR3 nucleotides: TGTGCCAGCAGCTCTGCAGGGTATTCACCCCTCCACTTT. This gives the protein CASSSAGYSPLHF.

This clonotype was seen a few times. The chain employs TRBV5-1 and TRBJ2-2; no definite D call. The CDR3 contains 15 residues. Germline-derived CDR1 and CDR2 are SGHRS and YFSETQ. Trimming removed 1 base from V and 1 base from J, with 8 bases in between. CDR3 residues: CASSLSWGNTGELFF. As DNA, the CDR3 is TGCGCCAGCAGCTTGTCATGGGGGAACACCGGGGAGCTGTTTTTT.

J is TRBJ2-5 and V is TRBV6-1; no definite D call. The CDR3 contains 13 residues. Germline V gives CDR1 MNHNS, CDR2 SASEGT. V gave up 2 bases and J gave up 2 bases, with 6 bases separating them. Here the CDR3 DNA reads TGTGCCAGCAGTGAACCTTGGCAAGAGACCCAGTACTTC. Its translation is CASSEPWQETQYF.

This rearrangement joins TRBV7-9 to TRBJ2-5; the match to TRBD2 covers 7 bases. After removal of 11 bases from V and 1 base from J, the junction contained 4 bases not matched to a gene. The CDR3 loop spans 12 amino acids. CDR1 is SEHNR and CDR2 is FQNEAQ in the germline V gene (reference sequence). The CDR3 nucleotides are TGTGCCGTGGGGGGGTCCCAAGAGACCCAGTACTTC. Encoded protein: CAVGGSQETQYF.

This clonotype has just a few counts. One end of the junction fails to match germline, which may point to a read error. CDR3 in DNA: TGTGCCAGCGGTGAGGTCACGAACACTGAAGCTTTCTTT. Translated: CASGEVTNTEAFF. The V call is TRBV6-1, the J call TRBJ1-1; the D is unclear. The CDR3 contains 13 residues. CDR1 and CDR2 (germline): MNHNS, SASEGT.

This clonotype showed up just a few times. The genes are TRBV7-2 and TRBJ2-1, with D possibly being TRBD1 (5 bases). Trimming cost V 7 bases and J 4 bases, with 17 bases left between them. In germline, CDR1 is SGHTA, CDR2 FQGNSA. CDR3 length: 15 residues. The CDR3 loop is CASTQGGAGYNEQFF. CDR3 in DNA: TGTGCCAGCACTCAGGGTGGTGCTGGATACAATGAGCAGTTCTTC.

The sample holds a few counts of this clonotype. The V and J genes are TRBV20-1 and TRBJ1-5; TRBD1 is a possible D gene (6 bases). The germline V gene has CDR1 DFQATT and CDR2 SNEGSKA (reference sequence). This CDR3 is built from 17 residues. The V end was cut by 6 bases, the J end by 0 bases, with 21 bases between. The CDR3 nucleotides read TGCAGTGCCATGGTCGGGGGTTGGGGGCGTAGCAATCAGCCCCAGCATTTT. The encoded protein is CSAMVGGWGRSNQPQHF.

The chain combines TRBV5-1 with TRBJ1-1; 8 nucleotides agree with TRBD1. The junction had 12 bases not matched to a gene; V was cut back by 7 bases and J by 4 bases. This CDR3 is built from 15 residues. CDR1 SGHRS and CDR2 YFSETQ come from the germline V gene. CDR3 in DNA: TGCGCCAGCTCCAGACAGGGGCAGGATGTCACTGAAGCTTTCTTT. This encodes CASSRQGQDVTEAFF.

This clonotype has ten or more counts. The chain joins TRBV29-1 to TRBJ1-1; D is undetermined. The CDR3 spans 13 residues. CDR1 is SQVTM, CDR2 ANQGSEA, per germline. Deletions cut 3 bases from V and 2 bases from J, with 10 bases between. The CDR3 bases are TGCAGCGTTGAGGCCCAAGGCAACACTGAAGCTTTCTTT. This encodes CSVEAQGNTEAFF.

In its sample, this clonotype was seen once. The chain joins TRBV6-5 to TRBJ2-7; D possibly corresponds to TRBD1 (6 bases). The ends were cut back, 0 bases at V and 4 bases at J, with 19 bases in the middle. Germline loops: CDR1 MNHEY, CDR2 SVGAGI. CDR3 length: 17 residues. The CDR3 protein is CASSYSGQGWKGYEQYF. In nucleotides, the CDR3 is TGTGCCAGCAGTTACTCGGGGCAGGGGTGGAAAGGATACGAGCAGTACTTC.

Many counts were recorded for this clonotype. The chain couples TRBV12-3 or TRBV12-4 to TRBJ1-1; D is undetermined. This CDR3 is 14 amino acids long. With 4 bases removed from V and 0 bases from J, the gap between germline ends came to 9 bases. This chain's CDR3 is CASSSLDLNTEAFF. DNA of the CDR3: TGTGCCAGCAGTTCCTTGGACCTGAACACTGAAGCTTTCTTT.

This clonotype was seen a handful of times. V gene TRBV12-3 or TRBV12-4 combines with J gene TRBJ2-7; D remains unclear. The CDR3 has 13 amino acids. The V end lost 5 bases, the J end lost 2 bases, and 10 bases lay between the germline ends. The CDR3, as DNA: TGTGCCAGCAGTACGACCCCCACCTACGAGCAGTACTTC. Translating gives CASSTTPTYEQYF.

The chain employs TRBV24-1 and TRBJ2-1; a weak D match, TRBD1 (5 bases). Germline CDR1 and CDR2: KGHDR and SFDVKD. V was cut by 9 bases and J by 2 bases, with 10 bases left in between. This CDR3 is built from 13 residues. This CDR3 is CATQGSPYNEQFF. The CDR3 DNA reads TGTGCCACCCAGGGTTCCCCCTACAATGAGCAGTTCTTC.

The table lists this clonotype with a few counts. V gene TRBV10-2 combines with J gene TRBJ2-3; 9 bases are shared with TRBD2. Germline CDR1 and CDR2: WSHSY and SAAADI. The V gene end was trimmed by 5 bases and the J gene end by 4 bases; junction bases not matched to a gene: 10. The CDR3 consists of 16 residues. The CDR3 DNA is TGCGCCAGCAGTCAGTTTTTAGCGGGAGTCGCAGATACGCAGTATTTT. This sequence encodes CASSQFLAGVADTQYF.

For the CDR3, the DNA is TGTGCCAGCAGTGACTTTTTAGAGACCCAGTACTTC. Amino acid sequence: CASSDFLETQYF. The chain is built from TRBV6-1 and TRBJ2-5; no definite D call. CDR3 length: 12 residues. The germline CDR1 and CDR2 sequences are MNHNS and SASEGT. Deletions cut 3 bases from V and 4 bases from J, with 6 bases between.

This clonotype was found many times. The rearrangement joins TRBV5-1 to TRBJ2-2; D remains unclear. Germline V lookup: CDR1 SGHRS, CDR2 YFSETQ. The length of the CDR3 is 14 residues. The V and J ends lost 0 bases and 2 bases respectively, with 5 bases between them. CDR3 nucleotide sequence: TGCGCCAGCAGCTTGGCGTCCAACACCGGGGAGCTGTTTTTT. Its protein is CASSLASNTGELFF.

V usage is TRBV18 and J usage is TRBJ2-4; a possible D gene is TRBD1 (6 bases). The CDR3 has 16 residues. CDR1 is KGHSH, CDR2 LQKENI, per germline. Trimming removed 0 bases at V and 7 bases at J, with 16 bases between. The CDR3 sequence is CASSPPNRASGNIQYF. Here the CDR3 DNA reads TGTGCCAGCTCACCACCCAACAGGGCATCGGGGAACATTCAGTACTTC.

This clonotype has only a few counts. The chain employs TRBV5-1 and TRBJ2-2; 11 bases fit TRBD2. The V gene end was trimmed by 3 bases and the J gene end by 6 bases; junction bases not matched to a gene: 13. Germline V gene sequence: CDR1 SGHRS, CDR2 YFSETQ. The CDR3 sequence is 18 residues long. The CDR3 DNA reads as TGCGCCAGCAGCTCCCTGATTACTAGCGGGAGAGGGGCCGGGGAGCTGTTTTTT. Amino acids: CASSSLITSGRGAGELFF.

This clonotype has a single count. At one of its ends the junction is not consistent with the germline gene, which may arise from a read error. This chain joins TRBV3-1 and TRBJ2-1; perhaps TRBD1 as D (7 bases). The germline CDR1 and CDR2 sequences are LGHDT and YNNKEL (reference sequence). This CDR3 is built from 20 residues. The CDR3 is CANSRPPRGTAGTDINEQFF. CDR3 nucleotide sequence: TGTGCCAACAGCCGCCCCCCGAGAGGAACGGCGGGGACAGATATCAATGAGCAGTTCTTC.